The T cell receptor (beta chain) under discussion was sequenced for a study of read filtering for tumor transcriptome and immune sequencing. The wider study: IR-seq gave about 3.5 to 10.27 million TCR reads per sample; RNA-seq gave about 75 to 1,400.

This CDR3 has 16 amino acids. The germline V gene encodes CDR1 LNHNV and CDR2 YYDKDF (reference sequence). V shed 2 bases, J shed 1 base, and the junction held 3 bases outside the gene matches. This clonotype has a count of ten or more. Its antigen is not identified. This library used 300 to 500 ng RNA and molecular barcoded adaptors spanning alpha/delta and beta/gamma chains. TCRdb reanalysed the reads using MiXCR and keeps one entry per CDR3 protein. This repertoire shows tens of thousands of distinct CDR3 sequences, approximately 15% found once; its top ten account for roughly two fifths. Study-wide results and limits: Single-read clonotypes: 80% to 90% of IR-seq clonotypes (approximately 4% of reads), around three quarters of RNA-seq clonotypes (around 48% of reads).

The sequencing sample was made of a population of CD138-negative cells sorted from bone marrow. The chain combines TRBV15 with TRBJ2-3; 10 bases map to TRBD2. This sequence originates from a donor aged 40 or over with multiple myeloma. CDR3 sequence reads: CATSRLAGEGTDTQYF. DNA of the CDR3: TGTGCCACCAGCAGACTAGCGGGAGAGGGCACAGATACGCAGTATTTT.